What follows are 11 T cell receptor beta chains derived from one specimen sequenced in a study of shared clonotypes between healthy human individuals. Data came from immunoSEQ multiplex PCR; TCRdb stores just in-frame clones and leaves some out. The top ten hold over 1.5% of the sample, which has hundreds of thousands of clones, roughly 70% seen once. The material sequenced was memory CD4+ T cells sorted from blood. Noted subset: CD45RA-negative fraction. Every receptor here comes from a woman aged 25-40 years in good health.

This chain uses TRBV7-2 with TRBJ1-5; no firm D call. The CDR3 is 16 residues long. Trimming stripped 2 bases from V and 0 bases from J, with 11 bases between. Germline CDR1 reads SGHTA; CDR2 reads FQGNSA. CDR3 protein: CASSLSSAYSNQPQHF. The CDR3, as DNA: TGTGCCAGCAGCTTAAGTTCCGCGTATAGCAATCAGCCCCAGCATTTT.

This clone appeared once. V and J are TRBV6-1 and TRBJ2-5; 12 bases agree with TRBD2. The J call may be faulty, since TRBJ2-7 better matches the DNA end. CDR1 MNHNS and CDR2 SASEGT come from the germline V gene. This CDR3 is built from 14 residues. The chain's CDR3 is CASNLAGGWVEQYF. The CDR3 DNA reads as TGTGCCAGCAACCTAGCGGGAGGGTGGGTCGAGCAGTACTTC.

This clone was seen once. V gene TRBV19 combines with J gene TRBJ1-3; possibly TRBD1 for D (5 bases). Germline V gene sequence: CDR1 LNHDA, CDR2 SQIVND (reference sequence). The CDR3 covers 16 residues. V lost 6 bases, J lost 0 bases, and 15 bases lay in between. CDR3 coding DNA: TGTGCCAGTAGGAGAGGGACTGAGAGCTCTGGAAACACCATATATTTT. Its translation is CASRRGTESSGNTIYF. Full variable domain (remainder filled in from reference TRBV19 and TRBJ1-3): DGGITQSPKYLFRKEGQNVTLSCEQNLNHDAMYWYRQDPGQGLRLIYYSQIVNDFQKGDIAEGYSVSREKKESFPLTVTSAQKNPTAFYLCASRRGTESSGNTIYFGEGSWLTVV.

In this sample, this clone turned up once. V and J are TRBV18 and TRBJ2-7, with 12 bases aligning to TRBD2. Germline V gene lookup returns CDR1 KGHSH and CDR2 LQKENI. V gave up 1 base and J gave up 7 bases; unmatched junction bases: 5. The CDR3 runs to 15 residues. CDR3 sequence (DNA): TGTGCCAGCTCACCACAGACTAGCGGGAGTGGGGAGCAGTACTTC. It translates to CASSPQTSGSGEQYF.

The V gene is TRBV11-2, the J gene TRBJ2-7, with D hard to call. The CDR3 length is 17 residues. Germline V lookup: CDR1 SGHAT, CDR2 FQNNGV. Trimming stripped 5 bases from V and 3 bases from J, with 23 bases between. The CDR3 loop reads CASSVSFRGESRYEQYF. CDR3 bases: TGTGCCAGCAGCGTGTCGTTCCGTGGGGAATCACGCTACGAGCAGTACTTC.

The chain has TRBV7-9 and TRBJ2-5; D not certain. From germline, CDR1 is SEHNR and CDR2 FQNEAQ (reference sequence). The CDR3 loop spans 13 amino acids. Trimming removed 6 bases from V and 4 bases from J, with 12 bases in between. The CDR3 sequence is CASRAAGGETQYF. The CDR3 DNA reads as TGTGCCAGCAGAGCCGCCGGCGGAGAGACCCAGTACTTC.

This clone was counted between two and nine times. This chain links TRBV7-9 with TRBJ2-1, with 10 positions matching TRBD2. V shed 4 bases, J shed 8 bases, and the junction held 14 bases outside the gene matches. Germline assignment: CDR1 SEHNR and CDR2 FQNEAQ (reference sequence). The CDR3 spans 17 residues. The CDR3 DNA follows: TGTGCCAGCAGCTCGATGGGAGCGGGAGGGCCTTGGGATGAGCAGTTCTTC. This codes for CASSSMGAGGPWDEQFF. The full variable domain, in which reference TRBV7-9 and TRBJ2-1 provide the parts outside the CDR3, is DTGVSQNPRHKITKRGQNVTFRCDPISEHNRLYWYRQTLGQGPEFLTYFQNEAQLEKSRLLSDRFSAERPKGSFSTLEIQRTEQGDSAMYLCASSSMGAGGPWDEQFFGPGTRLTVL.

The count of this clone is one. V and J are TRBV19 and TRBJ2-5, with TRBD1 as a possible D gene (6 bases). This CDR3 region has 15 residues. Trimming took off 3 bases at V and 2 bases at J, with 13 bases between the two ends. CDR1 and CDR2 from the germline V gene are LNHDA and SQIVND (reference sequence). CDR3 sequence (DNA): TGTGCCAGTAGTATCAGGGGCCCCGGACAAGAGACCCAGTACTTC. This gives the protein CASSIRGPGQETQYF.

The V call is TRBV25-1, the J call TRBJ1-2; 7 bases align to TRBD1. The V segment lost 3 bases and the J segment 5 bases; nucleotides outside the gene matches: 12. Germline assignment: CDR1 MGHDK and CDR2 SYGVNS. The CDR3 spans 16 residues. The CDR3 nucleotides read TGTGCCAGCAGTGATCGACAGGGAAGAGGCTGGTATGGCTACACCTTC. Amino acids: CASSDRQGRGWYGYTF.

The V and J genes are TRBV5-1 and TRBJ2-1; 7 bases fit TRBD2. CDR1 and CDR2 from the germline V gene are SGHRS and YFSETQ. This CDR3 comprises 14 residues. V lost 7 bases and J lost 5; bases outside the gene matches: 9. The DNA of the CDR3 is TGCGCCAGCGGCACGGCTAGCGGTAACAATGAGCAGTTCTTC. This translates into CASGTASGNNEQFF. Supplemented by reference TRBV5-1 and TRBJ2-1, the full variable domain reads KAGVTQTPRYLIKTRGQQVTLSCSPISGHRSVSWYQQTPGQGLQFLFEYFSETQRNKGNFPGRFSGRQFSNSRSEMNVSTLELGDSALYLCASGTASGNNEQFFGPGTRLTVL.

This clone was recorded once. The chain recombines TRBV2 with TRBJ2-7, with a tentative D call TRBD2 (5 bases). The germline CDR1 and CDR2 sequences are SNHLY and FYNNEI. The ends were cut back, 1 base at V and 4 bases at J, with 11 bases in the middle. CDR3 length: 14 amino acids. In DNA, the CDR3 is TGTGCCAGCAGTGAAGTAACTAGTAAGTACGAGCAGTACTTC. Its translation is CASSEVTSKYEQYF.